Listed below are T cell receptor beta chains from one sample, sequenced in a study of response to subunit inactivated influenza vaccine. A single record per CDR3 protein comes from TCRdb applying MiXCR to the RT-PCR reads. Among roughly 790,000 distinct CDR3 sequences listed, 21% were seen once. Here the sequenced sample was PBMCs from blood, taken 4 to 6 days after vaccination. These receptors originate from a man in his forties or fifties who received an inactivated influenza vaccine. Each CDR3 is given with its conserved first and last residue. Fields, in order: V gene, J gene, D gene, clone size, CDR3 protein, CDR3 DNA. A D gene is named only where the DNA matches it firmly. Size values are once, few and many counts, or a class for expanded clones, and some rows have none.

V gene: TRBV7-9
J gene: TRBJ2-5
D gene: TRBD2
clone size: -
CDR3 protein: CASSFGLAPETQYF
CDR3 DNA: TGTGCCAGCAGCTTTGGACTAGCTCCAGAGACCCAGTACTTC

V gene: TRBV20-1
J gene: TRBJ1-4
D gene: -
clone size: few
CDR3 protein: CSAQEGRPNEKLFF
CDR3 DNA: TGCAGTGCTCAAGAAGGACGCCCTAATGAAAAACTGTTTTTT

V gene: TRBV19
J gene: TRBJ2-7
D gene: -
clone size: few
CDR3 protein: CATSRAYEQYF
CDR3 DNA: TGTGCCACAAGCAGAGCCTACGAGCAGTACTTC

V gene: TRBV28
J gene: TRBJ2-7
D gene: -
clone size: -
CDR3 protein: CASSGYGTSYEQYF
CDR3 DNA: TGTGCCAGCAGTGGGTATGGGACTTCCTACGAGCAGTACTTC

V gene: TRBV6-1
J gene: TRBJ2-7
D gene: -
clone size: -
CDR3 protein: CASSLRQINEQYF
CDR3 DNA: TGTGCCAGCAGTCTGCGACAGATCAACGAGCAGTACTTC

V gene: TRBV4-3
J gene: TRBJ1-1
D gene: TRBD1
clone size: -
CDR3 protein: CASSQVDRGMNTEAFF
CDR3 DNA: TGCGCCAGCAGCCAAGTCGACAGGGGAATGAACACTGAAGCTTTCTTT

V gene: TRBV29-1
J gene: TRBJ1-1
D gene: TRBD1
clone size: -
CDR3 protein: CSGTGGANTEAFF
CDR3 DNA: TGCAGCGGGACAGGGGGTGCGAACACTGAAGCTTTCTTT

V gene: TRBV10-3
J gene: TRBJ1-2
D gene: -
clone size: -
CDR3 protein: CAIKAWQDRTYGYTF
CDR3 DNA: TGTGCCATCAAGGCCTGGCAGGACCGCACCTATGGCTACACCTTC

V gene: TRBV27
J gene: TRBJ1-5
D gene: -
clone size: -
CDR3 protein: CASSFIRTDQPQHF
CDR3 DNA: TGTGCCAGCAGTTTCATCAGGACGGATCAGCCCCAGCATTTT

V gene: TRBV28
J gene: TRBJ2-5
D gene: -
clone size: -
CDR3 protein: CASKTRDTTAETQYF
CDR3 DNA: TGTGCCAGCAAGACGCGGGACACCACTGCGGAGACCCAGTACTTC

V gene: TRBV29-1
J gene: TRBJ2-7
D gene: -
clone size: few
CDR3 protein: CSVREGVHEQYF
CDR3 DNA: TGCAGCGTTCGTGAGGGGGTCCACGAGCAGTACTTC

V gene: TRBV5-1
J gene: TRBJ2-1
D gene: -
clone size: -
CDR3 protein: CASSLLTGIPYNEQFF
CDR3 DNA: TGCGCCAGCAGCTTGCTGACGGGGATACCGTACAATGAGCAGTTCTTC

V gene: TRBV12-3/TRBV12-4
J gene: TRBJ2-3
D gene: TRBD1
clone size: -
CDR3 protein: CASNPTGTTDTQYF
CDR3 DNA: TGTGCCAGCAATCCGACAGGGACCACAGATACGCAGTATTTT

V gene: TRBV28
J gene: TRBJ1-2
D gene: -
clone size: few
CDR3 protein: CASRTPAPANYGYTF
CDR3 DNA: TGTGCCAGCAGGACTCCAGCGCCCGCTAACTATGGCTACACCTTC

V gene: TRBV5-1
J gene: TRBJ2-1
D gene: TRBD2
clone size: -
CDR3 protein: CASSVGTSGGTAGGQFF
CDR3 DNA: TGCGCCAGCAGCGTGGGGACTAGCGGGGGGACAGCCGGCGGGCAGTTCTTC

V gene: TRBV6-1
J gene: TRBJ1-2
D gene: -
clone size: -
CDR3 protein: CAGSGYGQSNYGYTF
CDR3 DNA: TGTGCCGGCAGTGGCTACGGACAGAGTAACTATGGCTACACTTTC

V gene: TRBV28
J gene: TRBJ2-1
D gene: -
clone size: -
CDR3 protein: CASSLWRFGRGAYNEQFF
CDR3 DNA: TGTGCCAGCAGTTTATGGAGGTTCGGGCGGGGAGCCTACAATGAGCAGTTCTTC

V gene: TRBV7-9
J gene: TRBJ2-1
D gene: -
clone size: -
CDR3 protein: CASSPSGTVGFF
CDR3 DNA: TGTGCCAGCAGCCCGAGTGGGACTGTGGGGTTCTTC

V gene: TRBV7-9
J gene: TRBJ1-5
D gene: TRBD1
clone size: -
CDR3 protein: CASSSGQGLSNQPQHF
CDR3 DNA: TGTGCCAGCAGCTCCGGACAGGGGCTAAGCAATCAGCCCCAGCATTTT

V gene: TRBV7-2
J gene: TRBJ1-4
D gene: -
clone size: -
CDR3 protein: CASSLAQGRYNEKLFF
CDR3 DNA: TGTGCCAGCAGCTTAGCTCAGGGAAGGTATAATGAAAAACTGTTTTTT

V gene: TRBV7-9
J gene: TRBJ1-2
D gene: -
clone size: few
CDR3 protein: CASSFPIAINYGYTF
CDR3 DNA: TGTGCCAGCAGCTTCCCGATTGCCATCAACTATGGCTACACCTTC

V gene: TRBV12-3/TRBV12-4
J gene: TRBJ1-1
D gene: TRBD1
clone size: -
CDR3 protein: CASKGQLNTEAFF
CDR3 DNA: TGTGCCAGCAAGGGACAGTTGAACACTGAAGCTTTCTTT

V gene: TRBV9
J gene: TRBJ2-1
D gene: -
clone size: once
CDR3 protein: CASSVEGVNSYNEQFF
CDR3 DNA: TGTGCCAGCAGCGTCGAGGGGGTAAACTCCTACAATGAGCAGTTCTTC

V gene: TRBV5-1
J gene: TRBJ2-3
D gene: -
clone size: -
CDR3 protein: CASSLGGTHGSTDTQYF
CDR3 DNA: TGCGCCAGCAGCTTGGGGGGTACCCATGGGTCCACAGATACGCAGTATTTT

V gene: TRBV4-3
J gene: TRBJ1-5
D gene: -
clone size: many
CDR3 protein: CASSQEWEGKRGNQPQHF
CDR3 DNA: TGCGCCAGCAGCCAAGAGTGGGAGGGAAAGAGAGGCAATCAGCCCCAGCATTTT

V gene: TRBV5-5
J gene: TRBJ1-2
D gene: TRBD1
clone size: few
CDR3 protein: CASSPEWDSTHYGYTF
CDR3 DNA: TGTGCCAGCAGTCCGGAATGGGACAGTACCCACTATGGCTACACCTTC

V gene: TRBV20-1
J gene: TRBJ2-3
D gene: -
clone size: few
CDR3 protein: CSVPRGAGADTQYF
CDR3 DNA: TGCAGTGTCCCACGGGGGGCGGGGGCAGATACGCAGTATTTT

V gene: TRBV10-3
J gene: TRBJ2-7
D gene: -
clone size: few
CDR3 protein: CAIRPEIKVHEQYF
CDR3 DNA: TGTGCCATCAGACCCGAAATTAAAGTCCACGAGCAGTACTTC

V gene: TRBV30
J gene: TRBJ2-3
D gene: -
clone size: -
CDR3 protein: CAWSVEDLSTDTQYF
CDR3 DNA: TGTGCCTGGAGTGTCGAGGACCTTAGCACAGATACGCAGTATTTT

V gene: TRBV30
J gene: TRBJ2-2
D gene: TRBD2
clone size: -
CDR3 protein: CAWTSGRVPGELFF
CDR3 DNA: TGTGCCTGGACTAGCGGGAGGGTACCCGGGGAGCTGTTTTTT

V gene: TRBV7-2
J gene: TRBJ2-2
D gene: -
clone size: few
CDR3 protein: CASSLSGHNTGELFF
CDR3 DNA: TGTGCCAGCAGCTTATCGGGACACAACACCGGGGAGCTGTTTTTT

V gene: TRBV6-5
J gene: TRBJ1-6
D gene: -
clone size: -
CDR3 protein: CASSYSSAQNSPLHF
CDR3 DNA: TGTGCCAGCAGTTACTCGAGTGCCCAGAATTCACCCCTCCACTTT

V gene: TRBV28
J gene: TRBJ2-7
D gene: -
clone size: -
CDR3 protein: CASSFGFGDEQYF
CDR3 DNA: TGTGCCAGCAGTTTTGGGTTCGGGGACGAGCAGTACTTC

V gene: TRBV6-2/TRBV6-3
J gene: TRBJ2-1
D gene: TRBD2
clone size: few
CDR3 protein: CASRSLREVSYNEQFF
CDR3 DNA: TGTGCCAGCAGAAGCTTGCGGGAGGTCTCATACAATGAGCAGTTCTTC

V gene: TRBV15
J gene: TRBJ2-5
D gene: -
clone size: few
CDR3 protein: CATNTGVETQYF
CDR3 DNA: TGTGCCACCAATACGGGAGTGGAGACCCAGTACTTC

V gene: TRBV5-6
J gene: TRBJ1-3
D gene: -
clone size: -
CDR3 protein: CASSPGRGFLNTIYF
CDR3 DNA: TGTGCCAGCAGTCCGGGCAGGGGCTTTTTGAACACCATATATTTT

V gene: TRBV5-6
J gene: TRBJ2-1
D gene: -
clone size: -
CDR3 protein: CASTQGGGKNEQFF
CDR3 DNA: TGTGCCAGCACCCAAGGGGGGGGGAAGAATGAGCAGTTCTTC

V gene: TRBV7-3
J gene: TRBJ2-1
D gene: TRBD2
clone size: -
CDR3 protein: CASSLNSAGLYNEQFF
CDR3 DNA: TGTGCCAGCAGCTTAAATTCAGCGGGACTCTACAATGAGCAGTTCTTC

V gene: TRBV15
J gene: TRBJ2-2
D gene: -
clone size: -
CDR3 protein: CATSRVQGGSRELFF
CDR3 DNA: TGTGCCACCAGCAGAGTCCAGGGGGGATCGCGGGAGCTGTTTTTT

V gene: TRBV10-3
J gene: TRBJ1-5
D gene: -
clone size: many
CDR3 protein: CAISERQSNQPQHF
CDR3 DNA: TGTGCCATCAGTGAGCGCCAGAGCAATCAGCCCCAGCATTTT

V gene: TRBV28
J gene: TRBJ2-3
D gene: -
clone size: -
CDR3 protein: CASSLVVGSGTDTQYF
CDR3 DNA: TGTGCCAGCAGTTTAGTGGTGGGTTCAGGCACAGATACGCAGTATTTT

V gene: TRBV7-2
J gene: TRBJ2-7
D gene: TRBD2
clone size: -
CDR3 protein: CASSWLAGGGYEQYF
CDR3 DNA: TGTGCCAGCAGCTGGCTAGCGGGAGGAGGGTACGAGCAGTACTTC

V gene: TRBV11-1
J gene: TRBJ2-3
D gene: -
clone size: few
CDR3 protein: CASSLTSYTQYF
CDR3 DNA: TGTGCCAGCAGCTTAACAAGCTATACGCAGTATTTT

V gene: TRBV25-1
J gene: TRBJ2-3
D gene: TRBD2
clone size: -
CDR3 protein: CASDGLAGSTDTQYF
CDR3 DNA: TGTGCCAGCGATGGGCTAGCGGGGTCCACAGATACGCAGTATTTT

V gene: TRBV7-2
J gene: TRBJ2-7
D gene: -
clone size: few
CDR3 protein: CASSLRWAAYEQYF
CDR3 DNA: TGTGCCAGCAGCCTTAGGTGGGCAGCCTACGAGCAGTACTTC

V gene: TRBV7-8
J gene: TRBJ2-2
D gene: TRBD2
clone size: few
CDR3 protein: CASSVYIAGYSSNTGELFF
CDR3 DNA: TGTGCCAGCAGCGTCTACATAGCGGGTTACTCCTCGAACACCGGGGAGCTGTTTTTT

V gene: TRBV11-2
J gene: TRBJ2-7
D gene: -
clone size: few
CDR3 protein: CASSVGHSSYEQYF
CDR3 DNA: TGTGCCAGCAGCGTGGGACACAGCTCCTACGAGCAGTACTTC

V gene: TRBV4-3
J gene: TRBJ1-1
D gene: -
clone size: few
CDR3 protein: CASSQVVGRIEAFF
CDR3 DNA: TGCGCCAGCAGCCAAGTGGTAGGGAGGATTGAAGCTTTCTTT

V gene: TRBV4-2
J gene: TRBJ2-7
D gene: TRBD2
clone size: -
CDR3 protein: CASSQVGLAGGPGNEQYF
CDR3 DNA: TGTGCCAGCAGCCAAGTGGGACTAGCGGGAGGGCCTGGCAACGAGCAGTACTTC

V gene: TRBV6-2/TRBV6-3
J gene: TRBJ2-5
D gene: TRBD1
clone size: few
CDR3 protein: CASTQGEYQETQYF
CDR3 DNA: TGTGCCAGCACCCAGGGGGAGTACCAAGAGACCCAGTACTTC

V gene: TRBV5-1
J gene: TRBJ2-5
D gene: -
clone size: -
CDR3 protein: CASSPRGGKIETQYF
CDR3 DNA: TGCGCCAGCAGCCCCCGGGGCGGGAAGATCGAGACCCAGTACTTC

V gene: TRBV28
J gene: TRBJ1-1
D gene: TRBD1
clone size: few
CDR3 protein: CASWSRDSNLQKKISEAFF
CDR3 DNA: TGTGCCAGCTGGTCCCGGGACAGTAATCTCCAAAAAAAAATATCTGAAGCTTTCTTT